This TCR beta chain was identified during a study of T-cell reconstitution after alpha-beta-depleted transplantation in children. Study conclusions and caveats: From newly produced T cells came most of the T-cell counts and diversity one year after transplant. At around two months after transplant, the alpha-beta T cells were reportedly derived from several hundred expanded clones that came from non-depleted graft cells. Recipient T cells and thymic progenitors that survived gave rise to the high TCRbeta diversity observed at day 60 in some patients.

Preparing the TCRbeta library involved the use of unique molecular identifiers. TCRdb re-called the PCR reads through MiXCR, storing one row per CDR3 protein. The data show about 500,000 distinct CDR3 sequences, about an eighth seen once. This clonotype has just a few counts. Antigen unknown. The CDR3 is made up of 17 amino acids. The ends lost 5 bases at V and 1 base at J; junction bases unmatched: 10. CDR1 and CDR2 from the germline V gene are SEHNR and FQNEAQ (reference sequence). Sequenced here: PBMCs, mostly from graft donor cells, sampled 180 days after TCRalphabeta/CD19-depleted stem cell transplant. The genes are TRBV7-9 and TRBJ2-5, with 10 positions matching TRBD2. This receptor was taken from a female patient aged 2-9 years who had a stem cell transplant for aplastic anemia, so the T cells may come from the graft donor. The CDR3: CASSRRSLAGAQETQYF. CDR3 nucleotide sequence: TGTGCCAGCAGCCGACGTAGCCTAGCGGGAGCCCAAGAGACCCAGTACTTC.